The next 9 T cell receptor beta chains were all read from a single sample in a study of shared clonotypes between healthy human individuals. Some clones are missing from TCRdb's copy, which holds only in-frame ones; the method was immunoSEQ multiplex PCR. Among about 2.1 million clones listed, approximately 92% were seen once. Cells designated naive CD8 were CD45RO-negative and were positively selected for CCR7, with terminally differentiated effector memory CD45RA+ cells excluded. Sequencing was done on a sample of naive CD8+ T cells from PBMCs. The origin of the receptors is a man younger than 35 in good health. Some clones in this sample may be carry-over from other donors' samples.

The rearrangement links TRBV18 to TRBJ2-1; TRBD2 aligns across 7 bases. The length of the CDR3 is 17 residues. Trimming cost V 3 bases and J 8 bases; bases outside gene matches: 16. Germline CDR1 is KGHSH and CDR2 is LQKENI. This CDR3 is CASSPPTSAPRSDEQFF. CDR3 DNA: TGTGCCAGCTCACCGCCTACTAGCGCCCCACGTTCGGATGAGCAGTTCTTC.

The genes are TRBV2 and TRBJ2-7; 9 bases fit TRBD1. CDR1 and CDR2 from the germline V gene are SNHLY and FYNNEI. The CDR3 runs 15 residues. With 0 bases clipped from V and 6 bases from J, the junction kept 6 bases outside the gene matches. The CDR3 here is CASSEARGTGSEQYF. CDR3 in DNA: TGTGCCAGCAGTGAAGCGCGTGGGACAGGGTCCGAGCAGTACTTC.

This chain connects TRBV11-2 to TRBJ2-2; TRBD2 aligns across 12 bases. The CDR3 contains 16 residues. In germline, CDR1 is SGHAT, CDR2 FQNNGV. V trimming: 5 bases; J trimming: 3 bases; junction bases outside the gene matches: 4. CDR3 residues: CASSHRLAGDTGELFF. In nucleotides, the CDR3 is TGTGCCAGCAGCCATAGACTAGCGGGAGACACCGGGGAGCTGTTTTTT.

As concerns this clone: Other nucleotide sequences from this sample produce the same CDR3. This chain links TRBV7-3 with TRBJ2-1; 11 bases fit TRBD2. V dropped 2 bases and J dropped 7; count of bases not matched to a gene: 4. CDR1 is SGHTA, CDR2 FQGTGA, per germline. The CDR3 has 15 residues. The CDR3 spells CASSLLAGGGNEQFF. The CDR3 DNA reads as TGTGCCAGCAGCTTACTAGCGGGAGGCGGGAATGAGCAGTTCTTC.

This chain uses TRBV9 with TRBJ2-2; TRBD1 matches at 9 bases. This CDR3 is built from 15 residues. With 4 bases clipped from V and 7 bases from J, the junction kept 8 bases outside the gene matches. CDR1 is SGDLS and CDR2 is YYNGEE in the germline V gene. The CDR3 sequence is CASSFQQGAGGELFF. Written as DNA, the CDR3 is TGTGCCAGCAGCTTCCAACAGGGGGCAGGCGGGGAGCTGTTTTTT.

This rearrangement joins TRBV29-1 to TRBJ1-2; weak D call: TRBD1 (6 bases). CDR1 is SQVTM and CDR2 is ANQGSEA in the germline V gene. The CDR3 totals 13 residues. V lost 7 bases and J 7 bases, leaving 19 bases between the germline ends. CDR3 bases: TGCAGCGCCCCCGAGGGCAGGGGTGGTGGCTACACCTTC. Translating it yields CSAPEGRGGGYTF.

This sequence joins TRBV7-9 and TRBJ1-5; perhaps TRBD1 as D (6 bases). CDR1 SEHNR and CDR2 FQNEAQ come from the germline V gene (reference sequence). V lost 5 bases to trimming and J lost 5 bases, with 13 bases between them. The CDR3 covers 14 residues. CDR3 coding DNA: TGTGCCAGCAGCACCGAGGGGGGGGATCAGCCCCAGCATTTT. Residues: CASSTEGGDQPQHF.

The chain's CDR3 is CASSLGGQPQETQYF. In DNA, the CDR3 is TGCGCCAGCAGCTTGGGAGGCCAGCCCCAAGAGACCCAGTACTTC. The V call is TRBV5-1, the J call TRBJ2-5; D ambiguous. The CDR3 covers 15 residues. Germline-derived CDR1 and CDR2 are SGHRS and YFSETQ. Trimming pared 0 bases from V and 1 base from J, leaving 10 bases between.

The chain employs TRBV7-9 and TRBJ1-3; 7 nucleotides line up with TRBD1. The length of the CDR3 is 18 residues. Germline CDR1 and CDR2: SEHNR and FQNEAQ (reference sequence). With 3 bases clipped from V and 1 base from J, the junction kept 12 bases outside the gene matches. The CDR3 spells CASSLHDRDHSSGNTIYF. As DNA, the CDR3 is TGTGCCAGCAGCTTGCACGACAGGGATCATTCGTCTGGAAACACCATATATTTT.